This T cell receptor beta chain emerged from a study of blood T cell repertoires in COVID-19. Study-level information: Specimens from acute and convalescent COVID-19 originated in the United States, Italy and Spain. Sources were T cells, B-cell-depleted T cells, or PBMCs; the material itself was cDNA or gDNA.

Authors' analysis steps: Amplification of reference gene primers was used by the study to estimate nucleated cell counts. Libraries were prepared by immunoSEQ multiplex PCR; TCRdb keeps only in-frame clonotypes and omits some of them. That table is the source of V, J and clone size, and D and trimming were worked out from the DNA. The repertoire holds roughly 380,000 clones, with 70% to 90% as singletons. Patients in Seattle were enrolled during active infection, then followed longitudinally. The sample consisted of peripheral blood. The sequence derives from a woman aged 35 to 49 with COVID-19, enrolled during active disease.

CDR3 residues: CASSSHRDSTEAFF. For the CDR3, the DNA is TGTGCCAGCAGCTCCCACAGGGATAGCACTGAAGCTTTCTTT. The chain is built from TRBV7-9 and TRBJ1-1; D possibly corresponds to TRBD1 (6 bases). V was pared by 4 bases and J by 4 bases, with 13 bases between. The CDR3 is made up of 14 amino acids. Germline V CDR1 and CDR2: SEHNR, FQNEAQ (reference sequence). Supplemented by reference TRBV7-9 and TRBJ1-1, the full variable domain reads DTGVSQNPRHKITKRGQNVTFRCDPISEHNRLYWYRQTLGQGPEFLTYFQNEAQLEKSRLLSDRFSAERPKGSFSTLEIQRTEQGDSAMYLCASSSHRDSTEAFFGQGTRLTVV.